This T cell receptor (beta chain) was observed in a study of blood T cell repertoires in COVID-19. Study summary: T cells, B-cell-depleted T cells, or PBMCs supplied cDNA or gDNA.

This clone was counted only a few times. Authors' processing steps: Reference gene primer amplification in the assay estimated nucleated cell counts. Clones were read by immunoSEQ multiplex PCR, and TCRdb kept only the in-frame ones, dropping some. V and J calls and clone size are those listed in that table; D and trimming were worked out from the DNA. The repertoire holds 180,000 or so clones, with approximately 91% as singletons. This CDR3 has 12 residues. From germline, CDR1 is MNHEY and CDR2 SVGAGI. V trimming: 6 bases; J trimming: 6 bases; junction bases outside the gene matches: 3. V is TRBV6-5 and J is TRBJ2-3; 7 nucleotides agree with TRBD1. The sequence was obtained from a man in his late teens or twenties with active or convalescent COVID-19. Sequenced input: peripheral blood. CDR3 sequence: CASRDRPDTQYF. The CDR3 nucleotides are TGTGCCAGCAGGGACAGGCCGGATACGCAGTATTTT.